This entry lists 20 T cell receptor beta chains sequenced from one sample in a study of blood T cell repertoires in COVID-19. Assay used: immunoSEQ multiplex PCR; TCRdb lists only in-frame clones, some missing. There are roughly 99,000 clones in the sample; around 90% occur only once, and more than 4.5% lies in the top ten. Material: peripheral blood. These receptors came from a man in his forties with active or convalescent COVID-19.

V is TRBV7-9 and J is TRBJ2-5; 8 bases line up with TRBD1. The CDR3 sequence is 14 residues long. CDR1 and CDR2 from the germline V gene are SEHNR and FQNEAQ (reference sequence). Trimming removed 4 bases from V and 5 bases from J; junction bases left unmatched: 6. The CDR3 DNA reads TGTGCCAGCAGCTGGCCCAGGGGGCTGGAGACCCAGTACTTC. This gives the protein CASSWPRGLETQYF.

This chain links TRBV6-2 or TRBV6-3 with TRBJ1-1, with 8 bases matching TRBD1. Trimming cost V 5 bases and J 2 bases; bases outside gene matches: 4. The germline gives CDR1 MNHEY, CDR2 SVGEGT. The CDR3 is made up of 14 amino acids. CDR3 nucleotide sequence: TGTGCCAGCAGTGACAGGGGAGCTAACACTGAAGCTTTCTTT. Residues: CASSDRGANTEAFF.

This clone was recorded a few times. The genes are TRBV5-1 and TRBJ2-7; 8 bases are a match to TRBD1. The CDR3 is made up of 13 amino acids. In germline, CDR1 is SGHRS, CDR2 YFSETQ. The V gene end was trimmed by 4 bases and the J gene end by 4 bases; junction bases not matched to a gene: 4. The CDR3 DNA sequence: TGCGCCAGCAGCACCCAGGGGGCGTACGAGCAGTACTTC. It yields the protein CASSTQGAYEQYF.

The gene calls are TRBV11-1 and TRBJ2-1, with D perhaps matching TRBD2 (6 bases). The V and J ends lost 5 bases and 3 bases respectively, with 11 bases between them. The CDR3 is 14 amino acids. The germline gives CDR1 SGHAT, CDR2 FQDESV (reference sequence). The CDR3 loop reads CASSRDSIYNEQFF. CDR3 bases: TGTGCCAGCAGCCGGGACTCCATCTACAATGAGCAGTTCTTC.

The J gene is TRBJ2-7, the V gene TRBV28, with 11 bases aligning to TRBD2. Germline V gene lookup returns CDR1 MDHEN and CDR2 SYDVKM. CDR3 length: 13 residues. V gave up 10 bases and J gave up 2 bases; unmatched junction bases: 4. CDR3 nucleotide sequence: TGTGCCACGACTAGCGGGATCGCCTACGAGCAGTACTTC. Protein product: CATTSGIAYEQYF.

The chain carries TRBV7-3 and TRBJ1-1; no definite D call. CDR1 is SGHTA, CDR2 FQGTGA, per germline. The CDR3 has 13 amino acids. Trimming took off 3 bases at V and 1 base at J, with 6 bases between the two ends. The CDR3: CASSFEANTEAFF. DNA for the CDR3: TGTGCCAGCAGCTTCGAGGCGAACACTGAAGCTTTCTTT.

The chain carries TRBV7-8 and TRBJ2-2; tentatively, D is TRBD1 (7 bases). Trimming removed 5 bases from V and 3 bases from J, with 19 bases in between. The CDR3 is made up of 17 amino acids. Looked up from germline, CDR1 is SGHVS and CDR2 is FQNEAQ. For the CDR3, the DNA is TGTGCCAGCAGCGTTAGGAGGGGACAGTGGGACACCGGGGAGCTGTTTTTT. Translation gives CASSVRRGQWDTGELFF. The entire variable domain, with the rest obtained from reference TRBV7-8 and TRBJ2-2, is as follows: GAGVSQSPRYKVAKRGQDVALRCDPISGHVSLFWYQQALGQGPEFLTYFQNEAQLDKSGLPSDRFFAERPEGSVSTLKIQRTQQEDSAVYLCASSVRRGQWDTGELFFGEGSRLTVL.

The gene calls are TRBV27 and TRBJ1-2; 9 bases align to TRBD1. The V gene end was trimmed by 5 bases and the J gene end by 8 bases; junction bases not matched to a gene: 15. This CDR3 comprises 16 residues. Germline V gene lookup returns CDR1 MNHEY and CDR2 SMNVEV (reference sequence). The DNA for the CDR3 is TGTGCCAGCAGTCTAGGCCCCACAGGGGGCTTGTACGGCTACACCTTC. Amino acid sequence: CASSLGPTGGLYGYTF.

This chain uses TRBV5-1 with TRBJ2-1, with TRBD2 matching 7 bases. Germline V lookup: CDR1 SGHRS, CDR2 YFSETQ. Trimming cost V 5 bases and J 8 bases; bases outside gene matches: 13. The CDR3 is 15 amino acids. CDR3 sequence reads: CASRDGRFGGHEQFF. CDR3 DNA: TGCGCCAGCAGGGACGGGAGGTTCGGGGGACATGAGCAGTTCTTC.

V usage is TRBV4-1 and J usage is TRBJ2-1; 7 nucleotides match TRBD2. Losses at the gene ends were 0 bases for V and 6 bases for J; bases not matched to a gene: 5. The germline V gene encodes CDR1 MGHRA and CDR2 YSYEKL. The CDR3 consists of 15 residues. This chain's CDR3 is CASSQDSRGSNEQFF. The CDR3 bases are TGCGCCAGCAGCCAAGATTCGCGGGGGTCCAATGAGCAGTTCTTC.

This chain uses TRBV19 with TRBJ1-2; no definite D call. Looked up from germline, CDR1 is LNHDA and CDR2 is SQIVND (reference sequence). V shed 7 bases and J shed 2 bases, with 14 bases lying between them. The CDR3 is 14 residues long. For the CDR3, the DNA is TGTGCCAGTATGAGGGCAGGCGTCAACTATGGCTACACCTTC. Protein sequence: CASMRAGVNYGYTF.

The rearrangement uses TRBV7-3 and TRBJ2-1; D may be TRBD1 (6 bases). Trimming took off 2 bases at V and 7 bases at J, with 9 bases between the two ends. From germline, CDR1 is SGHTA and CDR2 FQGTGA. The CDR3 contains 13 residues. CDR3 DNA: TGTGCCAGCAGCTTACCAGGGGCTAATGAGCAGTTCTTC. This gives the protein CASSLPGANEQFF.

The V gene is TRBV5-1, the J gene TRBJ1-2; D gene unclear. Germline values: CDR1 SGHRS, CDR2 YFSETQ. The CDR3 length is 12 residues. Trimming pared 7 bases from V and 2 bases from J, leaving 9 bases between. This CDR3 reads CASVERNYGYTF. DNA of the CDR3: TGCGCCAGCGTGGAGAGAAACTATGGCTACACCTTC.

This chain uses TRBV25-1 with TRBJ2-5, with TRBD2 identical over 7 bases. CDR3 length equals 14 residues. Germline V lookup: CDR1 MGHDK, CDR2 SYGVNS. With V trimmed by 6 bases and J by 5 bases, 9 bases remained unmatched. The chain's CDR3 is CASRREGLGETQYF. The DNA for the CDR3 is TGTGCCAGCAGGAGGGAGGGCCTAGGGGAGACCCAGTACTTC.

This CDR3 is CASRSTSGNYGYTF. The CDR3 nucleotides are TGTGCCAGCAGATCCACCTCGGGGAACTATGGCTACACCTTC. V gene TRBV3-1 (or the pseudogene TRBV3-2) combines with J gene TRBJ1-2; D call uncertain. Between the trimmed V and J ends, which lost 6 bases and 2 bases, there was a span of 13 bases. Germline V gives CDR1 LGHDT, CDR2 YNNKEL (reference sequence). The CDR3 runs to 14 residues.

This clone was seen just once. V usage is TRBV6-2 or TRBV6-3 and J usage is TRBJ2-1, with 11 bases lining up with TRBD2. The V gene's germline CDR1 is MNHEY and CDR2 SVGEGT. The CDR3 consists of 16 residues. V was pared by 0 bases and J by 6 bases, with 4 bases of the junction left unmatched. Written as DNA, the CDR3 is TGTGCCAGCAGTTACTCACTAGCGGGAGTGGTCAATGAGCAGTTCTTC. Encoded protein: CASSYSLAGVVNEQFF.

The chain uses TRBV4-2 and TRBJ1-3; D call uncertain. V was shortened by 1 base and J by 0 bases, with 7 bases between the two germline ends. CDR3 length: 15 residues. Germline V gene sequence: CDR1 LGHNA, CDR2 YNFKEQ. In nucleotides, the CDR3 is TGTGCCAGCAGCCAAGGCGGGTTCTCTGGAAACACCATATATTTT. This codes for CASSQGGFSGNTIYF.

The rearrangement links TRBV4-2 to TRBJ2-7, with D tentatively TRBD2 (5 bases). In germline, CDR1 is LGHNA, CDR2 YNFKEQ. There are 14 residues in the CDR3. Trimming took 6 bases from V and 0 from J, leaving 12 bases between them. The CDR3 nucleotides read TGTGCCAGCAGTTCTCGGGGATACTCCTACGAGCAGTACTTC. Its protein is CASSSRGYSYEQYF.

The gene calls are TRBV7-2 and TRBJ2-7; 9 bases agree with TRBD2. The V gene's germline CDR1 is SGHTA and CDR2 FQGNSA. This CDR3 is built from 15 residues. J lost 4 bases, V lost 1 base, and 5 bases had no gene match. CDR3 nucleotides: TGTGCCAGCAGCTTAGGGGGACTAGCAGAGTACGAGCAGTACTTC. Translating gives CASSLGGLAEYEQYF.

CDR3 in DNA: TGTGCCAGCAAATCGGAGTTCGGGGGATCCTACGAGCAGTACTTC. It encodes CASKSEFGGSYEQYF. The rearrangement links TRBV6-5 to TRBJ2-7; possible D gene TRBD2, 6 bases. This CDR3 has 15 residues. The V end was cut by 7 bases, the J end by 1 base, with 17 bases between. Germline V gene sequence: CDR1 MNHEY, CDR2 SVGAGI.